This paragraph reports one T cell receptor beta chain. The target antigen is unknown. This CDR3 spans 15 amino acids. The germline V gene has CDR1 MNHEY and CDR2 SVGAGI. V gave up 10 bases and J gave up 2 bases, with 20 bases separating them. The sample comes from a study of T cell responses to AZD1222 COVID-19 vaccine. Profiling relied on immunoSEQ multiplex PCR, and the TCRdb table lists in-frame clones only, not all of them. The data show tens of thousands of clones, 82% seen once. Study results and caveats: Baseline antibody screening turned up just a handful of seropositive AZD1222 recipients.

The material was peripheral blood, obtained on day 0 of AZD1222 vaccination. The origin of this receptor is an adult in good health. This chain links TRBV6-5 with TRBJ1-2; D perhaps matches TRBD1 (6 bases). Here the CDR3 DNA reads TGTGCCATCCAAGAAACCGGACAGAGCAACTATGGCTACACCTTC. It specifies CAIQETGQSNYGYTF.